The clone carrying this T cell receptor (beta chain) is a singleton in its sample. The record originates from a study of somatic mutations in cytotoxic T cells in rheumatoid arthritis. Assay used: immunoSEQ multiplex PCR; TCRdb lists only in-frame clones, some missing. This repertoire shows 10,000 to 12,000 clones, approximately 80% found once; its top ten account for 12%. V lost 2 bases to trimming and J lost 8 bases, with 13 bases between them. The CDR3 consists of 14 residues. Germline loops: CDR1 SNHLY, CDR2 FYNNEI. The source of this sequence is an adult with rheumatoid arthritis. The sequenced sample consisted of CD8+ T cells sorted from blood. The chain recombines TRBV2 with TRBJ2-1, with D possibly being TRBD1 (5 bases). CDR3 sequence (DNA): TGTGCCAGCAGTGAAAGGGGCCGGGTGTATGAGCAGTTCTTC. This encodes CASSERGRVYEQFF.